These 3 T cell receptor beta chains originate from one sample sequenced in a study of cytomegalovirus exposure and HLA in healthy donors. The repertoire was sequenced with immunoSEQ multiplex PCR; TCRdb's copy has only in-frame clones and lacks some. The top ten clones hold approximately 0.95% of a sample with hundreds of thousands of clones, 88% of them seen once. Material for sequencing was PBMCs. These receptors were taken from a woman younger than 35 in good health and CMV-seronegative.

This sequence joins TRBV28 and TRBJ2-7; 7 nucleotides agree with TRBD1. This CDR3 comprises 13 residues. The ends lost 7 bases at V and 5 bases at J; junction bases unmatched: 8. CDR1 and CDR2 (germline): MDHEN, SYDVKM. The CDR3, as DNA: TGTGCCAGCAACAGGGGCCAATCTCACGAGCAGTACTTC. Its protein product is CASNRGQSHEQYF. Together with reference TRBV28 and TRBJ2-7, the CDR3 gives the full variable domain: DVKVTQSSRYLVKRTGEKVFLECVQDMDHENMFWYRQDPGLGLRLIYFSYDVKMKEKGDIPEGYSVSREKKERFSLILESASTNQTSMYLCASNRGQSHEQYFGPGTRLTVT.

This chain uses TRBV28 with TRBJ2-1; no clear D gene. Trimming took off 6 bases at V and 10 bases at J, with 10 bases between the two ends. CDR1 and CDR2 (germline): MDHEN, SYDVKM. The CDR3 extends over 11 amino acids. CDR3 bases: TGTGCCAGCAGAAACACCCGCGAGCAGTTCTTC. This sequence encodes CASRNTREQFF.

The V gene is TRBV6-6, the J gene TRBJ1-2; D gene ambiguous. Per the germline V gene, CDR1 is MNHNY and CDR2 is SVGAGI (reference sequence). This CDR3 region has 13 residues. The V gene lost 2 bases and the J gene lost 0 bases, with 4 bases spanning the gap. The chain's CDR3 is CASSYAANYGYTF. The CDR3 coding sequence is TGTGCCAGCAGTTACGCAGCTAACTATGGCTACACCTTC.